Below, 3 T cell receptor beta chains from the same sample are listed, as sequenced in a study of blood T cells in healthy people across ages. PCR was performed a second time for about 7 to 12 cycles using a sample-barcoded 5' primer and a J-beta primer mix. TCRdb called the 5' RACE reads again in MiXCR, with one record for every CDR3 protein. The sample holds about 800,000 distinct CDR3 sequences; approximately 25% are singletons and the top ten take more than 3%. This sample also belongs to another study, concerning T cells of mothers and their children.

Input material: blood. These receptors all stem from a boy aged 10-17 years in good health.

At least ten counts were recorded for this clonotype. The V call is TRBV28, the J call TRBJ2-2, with D uncertain. The germline V gene encodes CDR1 MDHEN and CDR2 SYDVKM. V lost 3 bases to trimming and J lost 6 bases, with 11 bases between them. CDR3 length equals 14 residues. The chain's CDR3 is CASSFPLSPGELFF. CDR3 DNA: TGTGCCAGCAGTTTTCCCCTCTCCCCCGGGGAGCTGTTTTTT. Variable domain in full (rest from reference TRBV28 and TRBJ2-2): DVKVTQSSRYLVKRTGEKVFLECVQDMDHENMFWYRQDPGLGLRLIYFSYDVKMKEKGDIPEGYSVSREKKERFSLILESASTNQTSMYLCASSFPLSPGELFFGEGSRLTVL.

This clonotype has more than one count but fewer than ten. This rearrangement joins TRBV29-1 to TRBJ2-2; perhaps D is TRBD1 or TRBD2 (6 bases each). CDR3 length: 15 residues. CDR1 and CDR2 from the germline V gene are SQVTM and ANQGSEA. V gave up 7 bases and J gave up 3 bases, with 18 bases separating them. CDR3 nucleotide sequence: TGCAGCGCCACCGGGACTGGGGGCTACACCGGGGAGCTGTTTTTT. Protein: CSATGTGGYTGELFF.

This clonotype has more than one count but fewer than ten. This sequence joins TRBV7-9 and TRBJ2-1, with 7 bases matching TRBD1. V shed 3 bases and J 8 bases; nucleotides not matched to a gene: 7. CDR3 size: 14 residues. The germline CDR1 and CDR2 sequences are SEHNR and FQNEAQ (reference sequence). Written as DNA, the CDR3 is TGTGCCAGCAGCTTCCCGGACAGGTTCGATGAGCAGTTCTTC. Translation gives CASSFPDRFDEQFF.